This entry lists 18 T cell receptor beta chains sequenced from one sample in a study of blood T cell repertoires in COVID-19. Clones were sequenced by immunoSEQ multiplex PCR, and TCRdb holds only the in-frame ones, with some missing. The sample lists roughly 250,000 clones; roughly 90% were seen once. What was sequenced was PBMCs or T cells enriched from blood (not recorded which). These receptor sequences come from a woman aged 50 to 60 who had recovered from COVID-19.

This clone appeared once. This rearrangement joins TRBV7-3 to TRBJ2-2; D remains ambiguous. Trimming stripped 5 bases from V and 0 bases from J, with 13 bases between. Germline-derived CDR1 and CDR2 are SGHTA and FQGTGA. This CDR3 region has 16 residues. CDR3 DNA: TGTGCCAGCAGCCCTTATGGGCTGACGAACACCGGGGAGCTGTTTTTT. Translation gives CASSPYGLTNTGELFF.

There are a few counts of this clone. This chain links TRBV4-1 with TRBJ2-3; TRBD2 matches at 8 bases. The CDR3 extends over 17 amino acids. CDR1 MGHRA and CDR2 YSYEKL come from the germline V gene. J lost 3 bases, V lost 0 bases, and 8 bases had no gene match. The CDR3 region is CASSQDASGRGTDTQYF. The CDR3 nucleotides are TGCGCCAGCAGCCAAGACGCGAGCGGGAGAGGAACAGATACGCAGTATTTT.

The V and J genes are TRBV19 and TRBJ1-5, with a weak D call TRBD1 (5 bases). Germline V gene data show CDR1 as LNHDA and CDR2 as SQIVND (reference sequence). Trimming cost V 5 bases and J 5 bases, with 13 bases left between them. The CDR3 runs to 14 residues. The CDR3 is CASSFLRVHQPQHF. Written as DNA, the CDR3 is TGTGCCAGTAGTTTCCTCAGGGTCCATCAGCCCCAGCATTTT. Complete variable domain (other parts from reference TRBV19 and TRBJ1-5): DGGITQSPKYLFRKEGQNVTLSCEQNLNHDAMYWYRQDPGQGLRLIYYSQIVNDFQKGDIAEGYSVSREKKESFPLTVTSAQKNPTAFYLCASSFLRVHQPQHFGDGTRLSIL.

The rearrangement uses TRBV30 and TRBJ2-5; D might be TRBD1 (6 bases). The CDR3 loop spans 12 amino acids. V dropped 4 bases and J dropped 4 bases, with 10 bases sitting between them. Germline V gives CDR1 GTSNPN, CDR2 SVGIG (reference sequence). CDR3: CAWTGERETQYF. Written as DNA, the CDR3 is TGTGCCTGGACAGGGGAAAGAGAGACCCAGTACTTC.

The chain is built from TRBV12-3 or TRBV12-4 and TRBJ1-1; perhaps TRBD1 as D (5 bases). V dropped 5 bases and J dropped 1 base, with 8 bases sitting between them. The CDR3 is made up of 13 amino acids. DNA for the CDR3: TGTGCCAGCAGTCGACAGAAGAACACTGAAGCTTTCTTT. Encoded protein: CASSRQKNTEAFF.

This chain joins TRBV19 and TRBJ2-2, with 7 bases identical to TRBD1. Trimming took 7 bases from V and 4 from J; bases not matched to a gene: 6. The CDR3 has 14 amino acids. Germline V gene sequence: CDR1 LNHDA, CDR2 SQIVND (reference sequence). The CDR3 sequence: CASTVTGLTGELFF. Written as DNA, the CDR3 is TGTGCCAGTACAGTGACAGGGCTCACCGGGGAGCTGTTTTTT.

This chain joins TRBV19 and TRBJ1-3; D not certain. V was pared by 7 bases and J by 0 bases, with 10 bases between. The CDR3 sequence is 14 residues long. In germline, CDR1 is LNHDA, CDR2 SQIVND (reference sequence). CDR3 DNA: TGTGCCAGTACCCCCCGAGGCTCTGGAAACACCATATATTTT. The encoded protein is CASTPRGSGNTIYF.

The chain has TRBV4-3 and TRBJ2-6; unclear D gene. Germline V gives CDR1 LGHNA, CDR2 YSLEER. The V end lost 0 bases, the J end lost 0 bases, and 6 bases lay between the germline ends. The CDR3 sequence is 16 residues long. The CDR3 sequence: CASSQETSSGANVLTF. The CDR3 DNA follows: TGCGCCAGCAGCCAAGAAACGAGCTCTGGGGCCAACGTCCTGACTTTC.

V gene TRBV30 combines with J gene TRBJ2-1; perhaps TRBD2 as D (6 bases). The germline V gene encodes CDR1 GTSNPN and CDR2 SVGIG (reference sequence). The germline V and J ends were trimmed by 3 bases and 1 base, with 10 bases remaining between them. The CDR3 extends over 14 amino acids. The CDR3 protein is CAWSRRDSYNEQFF. The CDR3 bases are TGTGCCTGGAGCAGGAGGGATTCCTACAATGAGCAGTTCTTC. The variable domain in full, completed from reference TRBV30 and TRBJ2-1, reads SQTIHQWPATLVQPVGSPLSLECTVEGTSNPNLYWYRQAAGRGLQLLFYSVGIGQISSEVPQNLSASRPQDRQFILSSKKLLLSDSGFYLCAWSRRDSYNEQFFGPGTRLTVL.

The rearrangement joins TRBV7-2 to TRBJ2-7; no firm D call. Germline values: CDR1 SGHTA, CDR2 FQGNSA. V was shortened by 5 bases and J by 3 bases, with 14 bases between the two germline ends. The CDR3 sequence is 14 residues long. The CDR3 DNA sequence: TGTGCCAGCAGCCCCTCTACCAATAACTACGAGCAGTACTTC. Protein product: CASSPSTNNYEQYF.

In this sample, this clone turned up once. This chain connects TRBV4-3 to TRBJ1-1; 9 bases line up with TRBD1. After removal of 4 bases from V and 0 bases from J, the junction contained 6 bases not matched to a gene. Germline CDR1 is LGHNA and CDR2 is YSLEER. This CDR3 is built from 16 residues. CDR3: CASSRGGQGMNTEAFF. The CDR3 bases are TGCGCCAGCAGCCGTGGAGGACAGGGGATGAACACTGAAGCTTTCTTT.

The CDR3: CASSLSGGGNEKLFF. The CDR3 DNA reads TGTGCCAGCAGTTTAAGCGGGGGAGGAAATGAAAAACTGTTTTTT. The chain links TRBV28 to TRBJ1-4, with D maybe TRBD1 (5 bases). Germline lookup yields CDR1 MDHEN and CDR2 SYDVKM. V lost 2 bases, J lost 5 bases, and 12 bases lay in between. This CDR3 comprises 15 residues.

V and J are TRBV4-1 and TRBJ1-4; D is uncertain. The germline V and J ends were trimmed by 1 base and 5 bases, with 14 bases remaining between them. This CDR3 is 16 amino acids long. Germline V lookup: CDR1 MGHRA, CDR2 YSYEKL. The CDR3 bases are TGCGCCAGCAGCCAAGGCTTTAACGGACTAAATGAAAAACTGTTTTTT. Protein: CASSQGFNGLNEKLFF.

The gene calls are TRBV28 and TRBJ2-1; TRBD1 matches at 8 bases. The trim removed 3 bases at V and 5 bases at J, leaving 6 bases unmatched. Germline V CDR1 and CDR2: MDHEN, SYDVKM. The CDR3 totals 15 residues. The CDR3 DNA reads TGTGCCAGCAGTTTGGGACAGGCGTCGAACAATGAGCAGTTCTTC. Amino acid sequence: CASSLGQASNNEQFF.

This rearrangement joins TRBV5-1 to TRBJ1-2; no clear D. The CDR3 is 14 amino acids. CDR1 and CDR2 (germline): SGHRS, YFSETQ. V dropped 5 bases and J dropped 7 bases, with 18 bases sitting between them. This chain's CDR3 is CASRLAGLTPGYTF. The CDR3 DNA sequence: TGCGCCAGCAGGTTAGCGGGATTAACTCCTGGCTACACCTTC.

J is TRBJ1-5 and V is TRBV18; tentative D call: TRBD1 (5 bases). The length of the CDR3 is 16 residues. Trimming left V 4 bases short and J 6 bases short, with 19 bases between. Looked up from germline, CDR1 is KGHSH and CDR2 is LQKENI. The CDR3 loop reads CASSQNPDRASQPQHF. The CDR3 region has the DNA TGTGCCAGCTCACAAAATCCAGACAGAGCCAGTCAGCCCCAGCATTTT.

V usage is TRBV28 and J usage is TRBJ2-7; D unclear. Germline lookup yields CDR1 MDHEN and CDR2 SYDVKM. The CDR3 consists of 13 residues. Trimming stripped 2 bases from V and 5 bases from J, with 10 bases between. Here the CDR3 DNA reads TGTGCCAGCAGTTTACCCCTAACCAACGAGCAGTACTTC. This gives the protein CASSLPLTNEQYF.

The V and J genes are TRBV2 and TRBJ2-1; 7 positions match TRBD1. Losses at the gene ends were 6 bases for V and 3 bases for J; bases not matched to a gene: 2. Germline assignment: CDR1 SNHLY and CDR2 FYNNEI. This CDR3 contains 13 residues. The CDR3 DNA reads as TGTGCCAGCAGCCGGGACAGCTACAATGAGCAGTTCTTC. Amino acid sequence: CASSRDSYNEQFF.